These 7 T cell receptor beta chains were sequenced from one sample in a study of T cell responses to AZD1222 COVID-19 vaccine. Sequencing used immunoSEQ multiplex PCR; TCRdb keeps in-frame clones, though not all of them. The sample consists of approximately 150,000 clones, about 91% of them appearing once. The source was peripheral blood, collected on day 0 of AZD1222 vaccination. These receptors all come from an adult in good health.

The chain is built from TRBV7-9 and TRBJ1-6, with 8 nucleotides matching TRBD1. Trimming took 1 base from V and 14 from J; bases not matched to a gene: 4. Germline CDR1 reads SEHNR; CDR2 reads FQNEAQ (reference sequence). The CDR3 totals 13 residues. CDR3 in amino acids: CASSLEQGVALHF. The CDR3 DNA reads TGTGCCAGCAGCTTAGAACAGGGGGTGGCCCTCCACTTT.

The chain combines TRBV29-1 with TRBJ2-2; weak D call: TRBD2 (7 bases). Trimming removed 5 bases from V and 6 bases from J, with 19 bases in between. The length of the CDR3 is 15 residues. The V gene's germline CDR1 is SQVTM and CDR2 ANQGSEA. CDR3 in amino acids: CSVTAGATTAGELFF. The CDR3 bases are TGCAGCGTTACCGCGGGGGCGACAACCGCCGGGGAGCTGTTTTTT.

CDR3 amino acids: CASSPGQWRDGYTF. CDR3 DNA: TGCGCCAGCAGCCCAGGACAGTGGAGGGATGGCTACACCTTC. The chain links TRBV4-3 to TRBJ1-2, with a tentative D call TRBD1 (6 bases). CDR1 and CDR2 from the germline V gene are LGHNA and YSLEER. The V gene lost 4 bases and the J gene lost 6 bases, with 15 bases spanning the gap. CDR3 length: 14 amino acids.

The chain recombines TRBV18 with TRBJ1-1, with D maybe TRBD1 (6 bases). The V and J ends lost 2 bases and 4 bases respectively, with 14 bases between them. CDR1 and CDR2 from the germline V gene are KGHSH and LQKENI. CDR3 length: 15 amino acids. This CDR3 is CASSPEVTGSTEAFF. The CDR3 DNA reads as TGTGCCAGCTCACCAGAAGTCACAGGGAGCACTGAAGCTTTCTTT. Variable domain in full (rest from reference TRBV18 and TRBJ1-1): NAGVMQNPRHLVRRRGQEARLRCSPMKGHSHVYWYRQLPEEGLKFMVYLQKENIIDESGMPKERFSAEFPKEGPSILRIQQVVRGDSAAYFCASSPEVTGSTEAFFGQGTRLTVV.

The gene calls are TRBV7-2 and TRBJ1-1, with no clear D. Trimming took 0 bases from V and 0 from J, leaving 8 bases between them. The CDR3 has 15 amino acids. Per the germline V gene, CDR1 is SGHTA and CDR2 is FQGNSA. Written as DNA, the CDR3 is TGTGCCAGCAGCTTAGCGCCGGGGATGAACACTGAAGCTTTCTTT. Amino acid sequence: CASSLAPGMNTEAFF.

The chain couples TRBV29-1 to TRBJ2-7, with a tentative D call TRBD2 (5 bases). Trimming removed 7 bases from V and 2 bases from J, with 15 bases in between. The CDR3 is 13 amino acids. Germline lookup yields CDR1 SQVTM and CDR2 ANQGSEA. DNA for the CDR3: TGCAGCGCCTCCGAGGGCAGAGCCTACGAGCAGTACTTC. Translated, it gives CSASEGRAYEQYF.

CDR3 bases: TGTGCCAGTAGTCTATCGACAGGGAGAGAGACCCAGTACTTC. This gives the protein CASSLSTGRETQYF. The chain joins TRBV19 to TRBJ2-5, with 7 bases identical to TRBD1. The V and J ends lost 5 bases and 4 bases, in that order; junction bases with no gene match: 7. The CDR3 extends over 14 amino acids. Per the germline V gene, CDR1 is LNHDA and CDR2 is SQIVND (reference sequence).